This T cell receptor beta chain derives from a study of T-cell reconstitution after alpha-beta-depleted transplantation in children. There are 14 residues in the CDR3. Losses at the gene ends were 10 bases for V and 7 bases for J; bases not matched to a gene: 4. General study results and limits: The origin of alpha-beta T cells about two months after transplant was reportedly several hundred expanded graft clones. After transplant, high TCRbeta diversity at day 60 in some patients arose from surviving recipient T cells and thymic progenitors.

For this clonotype: The antigen is undetermined.

For TCRbeta, the library was prepared with unique molecular identifiers. TCRdb fed the PCR reads into MiXCR, producing one record per CDR3 protein. The top ten clones hold over 9.5% of a sample with 300,000 or so distinct CDR3 sequences, around 25% of them seen once. The origin of this receptor is a male patient under 18 who had a stem cell transplant for acute lymphoblastic leukemia, so the T cells may come from the graft donor. This rearrangement joins TRBV12-3 or TRBV12-4 to TRBJ2-2; 15 bases are a match to TRBD2. Sample: PBMCs, mostly from graft donor cells, taken 180 days after TCRalphabeta/CD19-depleted stem cell transplant. As DNA, the CDR3 is TGTGCCACCTGGACTAGCGGGAGGGTCGGGGAGCTGTTTTTT. Translated: CATWTSGRVGELFF.